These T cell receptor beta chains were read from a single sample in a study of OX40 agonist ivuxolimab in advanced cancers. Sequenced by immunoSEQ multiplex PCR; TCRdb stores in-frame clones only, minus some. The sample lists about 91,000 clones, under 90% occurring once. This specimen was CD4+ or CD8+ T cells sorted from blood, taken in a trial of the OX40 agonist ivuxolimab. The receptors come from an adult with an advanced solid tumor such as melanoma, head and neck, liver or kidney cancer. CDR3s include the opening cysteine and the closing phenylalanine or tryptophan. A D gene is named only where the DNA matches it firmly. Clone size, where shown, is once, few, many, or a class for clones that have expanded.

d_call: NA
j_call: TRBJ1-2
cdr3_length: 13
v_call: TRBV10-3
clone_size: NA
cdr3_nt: TGTGCCATCAGTGAGTCGCCCGAGTATGGCTACACCTTC
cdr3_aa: CAISESPEYGYTF

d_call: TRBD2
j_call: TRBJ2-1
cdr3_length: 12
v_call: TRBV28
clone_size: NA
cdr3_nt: TGTGCCAGCAGTTTCACGGGAGGGTCCCAGTTCTTC
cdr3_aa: CASSFTGGSQFF

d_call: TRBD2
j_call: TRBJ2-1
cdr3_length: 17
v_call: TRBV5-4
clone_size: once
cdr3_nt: TGTGCCAGCAGCATCGGGACTAGCGGGGTCTCCTACAATGAGCAGTTCTTC
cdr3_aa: CASSIGTSGVSYNEQFF

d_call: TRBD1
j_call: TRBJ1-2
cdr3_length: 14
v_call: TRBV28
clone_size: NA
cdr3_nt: TGTGCCAGCAGCCAACCGACAGGGTTCTATGGCTACACCTTC
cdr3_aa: CASSQPTGFYGYTF

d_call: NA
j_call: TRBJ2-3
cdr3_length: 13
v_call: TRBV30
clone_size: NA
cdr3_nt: TGTGCCTGGGGCGGGTGGCCGAAAGATACGCAGTATTTT
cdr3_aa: CAWGGWPKDTQYF

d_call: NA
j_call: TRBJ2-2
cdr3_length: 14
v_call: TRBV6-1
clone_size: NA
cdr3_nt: TGTGCCAGCTGCGAGGGGGGGAACACCGGGGAGCTGTTTTTT
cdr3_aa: CASCEGGNTGELFF

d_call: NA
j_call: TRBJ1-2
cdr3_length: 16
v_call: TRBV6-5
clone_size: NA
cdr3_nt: TGTGCCAGCAGTTACGCCCCGGACGCCACTGAACAGGACTACACCTTC
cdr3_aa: CASSYAPDATEQDYTF

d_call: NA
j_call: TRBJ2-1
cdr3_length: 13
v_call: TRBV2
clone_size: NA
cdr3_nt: TGTGCCAGGGCCGGGGTTTCTGGGAATGAGCAGTTCTTC
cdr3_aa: CARAGVSGNEQFF

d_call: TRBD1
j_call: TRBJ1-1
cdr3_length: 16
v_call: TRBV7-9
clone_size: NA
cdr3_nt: TGTGCTTCGTCCCCATTGGTCAGCGGACAGGGAGGTGAAGCTTTCTTT
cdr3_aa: CASSPLVSGQGGEAFF

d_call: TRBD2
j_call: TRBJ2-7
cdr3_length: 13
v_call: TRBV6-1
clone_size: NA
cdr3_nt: TGTGCCAGCAGCAACCTGGGGGGGAACGAGCAGTACTTC
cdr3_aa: CASSNLGGNEQYF

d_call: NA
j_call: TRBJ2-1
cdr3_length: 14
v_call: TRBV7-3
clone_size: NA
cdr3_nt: TGTGCCAGCAGCTTAGGGGCGGGTCACAATGAGCAGTTCTTC
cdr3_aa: CASSLGAGHNEQFF

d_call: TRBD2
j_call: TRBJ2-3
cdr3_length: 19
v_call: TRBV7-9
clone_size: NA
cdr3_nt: TGTGCCAGCAGCCCTCGGACTAGCGGGAGGTCCACGAGCACAGATACGCAGTATTTT
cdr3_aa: CASSPRTSGRSTSTDTQYF

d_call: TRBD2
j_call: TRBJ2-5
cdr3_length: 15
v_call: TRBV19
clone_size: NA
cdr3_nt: TGTGCCAGTAGCCAAAATCTAGCGGGCCAAGAGACCCAGTACTTC
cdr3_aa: CASSQNLAGQETQYF

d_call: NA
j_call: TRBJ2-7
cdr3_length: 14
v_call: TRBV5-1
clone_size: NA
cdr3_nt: TGCGCCAGCAGGCCCGGGACCGAGGGCTACGAGCAGTACTTC
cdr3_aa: CASRPGTEGYEQYF

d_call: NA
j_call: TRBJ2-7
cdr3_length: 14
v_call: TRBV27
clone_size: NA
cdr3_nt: TGTGCCAGTTTGAGTTTATCAGGGCTCCACGAGCAGTACTTC
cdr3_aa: CASLSLSGLHEQYF

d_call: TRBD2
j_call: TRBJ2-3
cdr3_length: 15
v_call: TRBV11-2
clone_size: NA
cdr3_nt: TGTGCCAGCAGCCGGGCGGGAGAGCGCACAGATACGCAGTATTTT
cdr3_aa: CASSRAGERTDTQYF

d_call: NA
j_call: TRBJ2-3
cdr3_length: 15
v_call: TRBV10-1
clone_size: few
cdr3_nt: TGCGCCAGCAGTGAGTCGACCGCTAGCACAGATACGCAGTATTTT
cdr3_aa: CASSESTASTDTQYF

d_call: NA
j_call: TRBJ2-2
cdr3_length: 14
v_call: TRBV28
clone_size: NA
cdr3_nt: TGTGCCAGCAGTTTATATGGGAACACCGGGGAGCTGTTTTTT
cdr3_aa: CASSLYGNTGELFF

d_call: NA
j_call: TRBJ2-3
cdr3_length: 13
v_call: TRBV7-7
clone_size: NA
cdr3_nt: TGTGCTAGCAGCTTAGCGCTGAGGGATACGCAGTATTTT
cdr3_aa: CASSLALRDTQYF

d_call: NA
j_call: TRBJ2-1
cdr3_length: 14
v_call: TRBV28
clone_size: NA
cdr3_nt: TGTGCCAGCGGAGGGGGGGGTTCCTACAATGAGCAGTTCTTC
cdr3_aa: CASGGGGSYNEQFF